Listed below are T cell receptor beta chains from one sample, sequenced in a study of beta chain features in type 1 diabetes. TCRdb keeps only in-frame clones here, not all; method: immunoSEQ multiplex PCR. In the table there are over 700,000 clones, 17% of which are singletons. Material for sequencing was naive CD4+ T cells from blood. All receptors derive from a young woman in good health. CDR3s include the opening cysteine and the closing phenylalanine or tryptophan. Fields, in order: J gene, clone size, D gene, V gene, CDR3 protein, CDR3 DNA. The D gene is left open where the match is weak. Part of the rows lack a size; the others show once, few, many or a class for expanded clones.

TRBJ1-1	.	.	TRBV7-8	CASKLIAGNTEAFF	TGTGCCAGCAAGTTGATAGCAGGGAACACTGAAGCTTTCTTT
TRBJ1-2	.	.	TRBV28	CASSLTIYGYTF	TGTGCCAGCAGTTTGACAATCTATGGCTACACCTTC
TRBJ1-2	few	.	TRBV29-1	CSVVKGSGGYTF	TGCAGCGTTGTAAAGGGATCGGGTGGCTACACCTTC
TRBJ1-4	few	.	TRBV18	CASSHARDARREKLFF	TGTGCCAGCTCACACGCGCGAGACGCCAGGAGGGAAAAACTGTTTTTT
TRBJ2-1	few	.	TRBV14	CASSPLDKTKNNEQFF	TGTGCCAGCAGCCCGTTGGACAAAACTAAAAACAATGAGCAGTTCTTC
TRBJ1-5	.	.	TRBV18	CASSPPNTDAPQHF	TGTGCCAGCTCACCACCGAACACGGACGCGCCCCAGCATTTT
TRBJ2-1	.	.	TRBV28	CASTESYNEQFF	TGTGCCAGCACGGAGTCCTACAATGAGCAGTTCTTC
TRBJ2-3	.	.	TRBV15	CATSRDRAGTDTQYF	TGTGCCACCAGCAGAGATCGTGCGGGCACAGATACGCAGTATTTT
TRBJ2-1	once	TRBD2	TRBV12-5	CASGFQTSGGLYNEQFF	TGTGCTAGTGGTTTCCAGACTAGCGGGGGCCTATACAATGAGCAGTTCTTC
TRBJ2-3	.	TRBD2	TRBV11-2	CASSFLAGLTDTQYF	TGTGCCAGCAGCTTCCTAGCGGGACTCACAGATACGCAGTATTTT
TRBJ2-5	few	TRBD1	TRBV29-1	CSVHRQGGETQYF	TGCAGCGTTCACAGACAGGGTGGAGAGACCCAGTACTTC
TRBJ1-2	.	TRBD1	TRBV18	CASSLRTGYGYTF	TGTGCCAGCTCACTCAGGACAGGGTATGGCTACACCTTC
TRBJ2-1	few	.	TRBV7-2	CASSLRGNEQFF	TGTGCCAGCAGCTTACGGGGAAATGAGCAGTTCTTC
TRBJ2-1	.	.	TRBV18	CASSPRLDPTADEQFF	TGTGCCAGCTCACCAAGACTAGACCCCACCGCGGATGAGCAGTTCTTC
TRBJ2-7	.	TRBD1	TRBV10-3	CAIRETGIGEQYF	TGTGCCATCAGGGAGACAGGGATCGGCGAGCAGTACTTC
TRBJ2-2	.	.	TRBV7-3	CASKVAPTTGELFF	TGTGCCAGCAAGGTAGCTCCGACCACCGGGGAGCTGTTTTTT
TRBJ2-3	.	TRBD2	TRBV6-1	CASSENTGGGWQYF	TGTGCCAGCAGTGAAAATACGGGAGGAGGATGGCAGTATTTT
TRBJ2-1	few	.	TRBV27	CASSGRGTSLYNEQFF	TGTGCCAGCAGTGGCAGGGGTACGTCCCTTTACAATGAGCAGTTCTTC
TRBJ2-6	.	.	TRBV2	CATKAQASGANVLTF	TGTGCCACCAAGGCCCAGGCGTCTGGGGCCAACGTCCTGACTTTC
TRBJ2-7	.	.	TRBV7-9	CASSLGGRGEQYF	TGTGCCAGCAGCTTAGGCGGAAGGGGCGAGCAGTACTTC
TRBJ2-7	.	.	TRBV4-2	CASSPIRYEQYF	TGTGCCAGCAGCCCTATTAGATACGAGCAGTACTTC
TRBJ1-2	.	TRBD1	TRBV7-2	CASSSTGTGDYGYTF	TGTGCCAGCAGCTCCACCGGTACAGGGGACTATGGCTACACCTTC
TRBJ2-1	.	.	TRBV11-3	CASGGQWGRTNEQFF	TGTGCCAGCGGAGGTCAGTGGGGGAGGACTAATGAGCAGTTCTTC
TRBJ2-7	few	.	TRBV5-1	CASSFLGEGEQYF	TGCGCCAGCAGCTTCTTGGGCGAGGGGGAGCAGTACTTC
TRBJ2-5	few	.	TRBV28	CASSLRQGRETQYF	TGTGCCAGCAGTTTGAGGCAGGGGCGGGAGACCCAGTACTTC
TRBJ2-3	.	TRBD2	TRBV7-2	CASSLGPGLGTDTQYF	TGTGCCAGCAGCTTAGGGCCGGGACTAGGAACAGATACGCAGTATTTT
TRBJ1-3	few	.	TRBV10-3	CAIRGNSGNTIYF	TGTGCCATCAGGGGAAACTCTGGAAACACCATATATTTT
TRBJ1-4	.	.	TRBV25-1	CASSEFHNEKLFF	TGTGCCAGCAGTGAATTCCACAATGAAAAACTGTTTTTT
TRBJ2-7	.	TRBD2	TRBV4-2	CASSQELAGGLLYEQYF	TGTGCCAGCAGCCAAGAACTAGCGGGAGGGCTCTTGTACGAGCAGTACTTC
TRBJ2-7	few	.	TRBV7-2	CASSSDRFYEQYF	TGTGCCAGCAGCTCTGACCGATTTTACGAGCAGTACTTC
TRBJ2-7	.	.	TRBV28	CASERGGRFSGEQYF	TGTGCCAGCGAACGTGGGGGGCGTTTTTCCGGCGAGCAGTACTTC
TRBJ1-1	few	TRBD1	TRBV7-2	CASSLGPGQAEAFF	TGTGCCAGCAGCTTAGGCCCGGGACAGGCTGAAGCTTTCTTT
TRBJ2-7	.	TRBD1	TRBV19	CATRQGINSYEQYF	TGTGCCACCAGACAGGGGATAAACTCCTACGAGCAGTACTTC
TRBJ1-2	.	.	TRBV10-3	CAISESYGQTISYGYTF	TGTGCCATCAGTGAGTCGTATGGACAGACGATCTCCTATGGCTACACCTTC
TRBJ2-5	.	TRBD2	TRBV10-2	CASSELAGVRETQYF	TGCGCCAGCAGTGAGCTGGCGGGAGTTCGAGAGACCCAGTACTTC
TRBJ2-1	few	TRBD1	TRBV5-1	CASSLGQGGLGGYNEQFF	TGCGCCAGCAGCTTGGGACAGGGTGGACTGGGCGGCTACAATGAGCAGTTCTTC
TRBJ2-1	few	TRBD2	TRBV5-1	CASSFRSTSGSQGEQFF	TGCGCCAGCAGTTTTAGGTCTACTAGCGGGAGTCAGGGTGAGCAGTTCTTC
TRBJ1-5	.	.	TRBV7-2	CASSYQIKQPQHF	TGTGCCAGCAGCTACCAAATCAAACAGCCCCAGCATTTT
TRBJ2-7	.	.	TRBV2	CASRLYEQYF	TGTGCCAGCAGACTGTACGAGCAGTACTTC
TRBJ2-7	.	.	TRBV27	CASSLLALGERPYEQYF	TGTGCCAGCAGTTTACTGGCCCTCGGCGAGCGGCCCTACGAGCAGTACTTC
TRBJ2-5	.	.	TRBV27	CASSLWGSETQYF	TGTGCCAGCAGTTTATGGGGATCAGAGACCCAGTACTTC
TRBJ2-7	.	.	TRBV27	CASSFQGGSYEQYF	TGTGCCAGCAGTTTCCAGGGCGGCTCCTACGAGCAGTACTTC
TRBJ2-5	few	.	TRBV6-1	CASTRVDRETQYF	TGTGCCAGCACGAGGGTAGACCGAGAGACCCAGTACTTC
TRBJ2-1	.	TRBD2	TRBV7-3	CASSLATGTSANNEQFF	TGTGCCAGCAGCCTAGCCACCGGGACTAGCGCCAACAATGAGCAGTTCTTC
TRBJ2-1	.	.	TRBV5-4	CASSLGGGYVFNEQFF	TGTGCCAGCAGCTTGGGAGGGGGGTATGTTTTCAATGAGCAGTTCTTC
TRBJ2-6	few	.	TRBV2	CASTMANSGANVLTF	TGTGCCAGCACGATGGCGAACTCTGGGGCCAACGTCCTGACTTTC
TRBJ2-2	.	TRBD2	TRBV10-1	CASSGSGTTWVNCTGELFF	TGCGCCAGCAGTGGTAGCGGGACAACTTGGGTCAATTGTACCGGGGAGCTGTTTTTT
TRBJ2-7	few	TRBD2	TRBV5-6	CASSLYGQREVNEQYF	TGTGCCAGCAGCTTGTACGGTCAGCGGGAAGTCAACGAGCAGTACTTC
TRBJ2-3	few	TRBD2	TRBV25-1	CASTLAGTDTQYF	TGTGCCAGCACCCTAGCGGGGACCGATACGCAGTATTTT
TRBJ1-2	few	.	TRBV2	CASSLDPAYGYTF	TGTGCCAGCAGTCTAGACCCGGCCTATGGCTACACCTTC
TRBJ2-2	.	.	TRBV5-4	CASSFSPSNTGELFF	TGTGCCAGCAGCTTCTCGCCCAGTAACACCGGGGAGCTGTTTTTT
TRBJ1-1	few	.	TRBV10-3	CAISVRESRTEAFF	TGTGCCATCAGTGTGAGGGAATCGCGCACTGAAGCTTTCTTT
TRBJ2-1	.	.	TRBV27	CASRNYSDLNNEQFF	TGTGCCAGCAGAAATTATTCCGACTTAAACAATGAGCAGTTCTTC
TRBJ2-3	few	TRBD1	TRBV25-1	CASSEKWVGQGAADTQYF	TGTGCCAGCAGTGAAAAATGGGTGGGACAGGGGGCGGCGGATACGCAGTATTTT